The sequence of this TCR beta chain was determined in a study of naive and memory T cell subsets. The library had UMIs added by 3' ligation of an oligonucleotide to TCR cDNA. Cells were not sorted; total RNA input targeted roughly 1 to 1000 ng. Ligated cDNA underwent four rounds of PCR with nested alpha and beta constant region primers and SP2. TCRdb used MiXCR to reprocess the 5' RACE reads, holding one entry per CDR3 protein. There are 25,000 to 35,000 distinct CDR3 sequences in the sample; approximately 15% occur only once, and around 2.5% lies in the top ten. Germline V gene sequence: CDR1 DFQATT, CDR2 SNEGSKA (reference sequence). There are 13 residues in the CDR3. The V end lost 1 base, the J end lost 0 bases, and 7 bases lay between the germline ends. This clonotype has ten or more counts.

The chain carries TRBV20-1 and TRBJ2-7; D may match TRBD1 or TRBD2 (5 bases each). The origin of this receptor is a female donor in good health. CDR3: CSARVGTSYEQYF. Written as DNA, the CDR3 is TGCAGTGCTAGAGTGGGGACCTCCTACGAGCAGTACTTC.